This T cell receptor (beta chain) was recorded in a study of shared clonotypes between healthy human individuals. Whole-study findings and limits: Among the subsets, naive ones generally showed larger estimated richness than memory ones. Investigators collected only blood, and repertoires in tissues likely differ.

CDR1 SGHNT and CDR2 YENEEA come from the germline V gene. The CDR3 is 13 amino acids. With 5 bases removed from V and 7 bases from J, the gap between germline ends came to 14 bases. With regard to this clone: Its antigen is not identified.

Every one of the donors was a Caucasian adult that lived in Nashville, Tennessee. The repertoire was sequenced with immunoSEQ multiplex PCR; TCRdb's copy has only in-frame clones and lacks some. Of some 2,400,000 clones in the sample, roughly 95% were seen once. The receptor was isolated from a man between 18 and 35 years old in good health. Sequencing used naive CD4+ T cells sorted from blood. Sample subset: CD45RA+ positively selected. The V gene is TRBV11-3, the J gene TRBJ2-5, with D hard to call. The CDR3 reads CASSAGPGGTQYF. CDR3 in DNA: TGTGCCAGCAGCGCCGGACCGGGCGGGACCCAGTACTTC.